The 26 T cell receptor beta chains presented below share a single source sample, sequenced in a study of Ad26.COV2.S vaccination and SARS-CoV-2 variants. Libraries were prepared by immunoSEQ multiplex PCR; TCRdb keeps only in-frame clonotypes and omits some of them. This table has around 500,000 clones, roughly 87% appearing once. Sample treatment: some 20 received Ad26.COV2.S at low or high dose, single or two shots; 5 received placebo; per-sample allocation not given. Day 63 after the first injection of vaccine or placebo was the sampling time. Source: peripheral blood, taken in a trial of Ad26.COV2.S vaccine versus placebo. Receptors originate from a person aged 18 to 65 who received the Ad26.COV2.S COVID-19 vaccine or a placebo.

Notes on this clone: The sample carries other DNA sequences with the same CDR3. The chain has TRBV9 and TRBJ2-1; D gene ambiguous. Between the trimmed V and J ends, which lost 1 base and 4 bases, there was a span of 6 bases. The CDR3 is 13 amino acids. From germline, CDR1 is SGDLS and CDR2 YYNGEE. CDR3 sequence reads: CASSVTDYNEQFF. The CDR3 coding sequence is TGTGCCAGCAGCGTAACGGATTACAATGAGCAGTTCTTC. The whole variable domain, filled in from reference TRBV9 and TRBJ2-1, reads DSGVTQTPKHLITATGQRVTLRCSPRSGDLSVYWYQQSLDQGLQFLIQYYNGEERAKGNILERFSAQQFPDLHSELNLSSLELGDSALYFCASSVTDYNEQFFGPGTRLTVL.

The rearrangement uses TRBV6-2 or TRBV6-3 and TRBJ1-4; tentative D call: TRBD1 (5 bases). Trimming left V 3 bases short and J 7 bases short, with 15 bases between. CDR1 and CDR2 from the germline V gene are MNHEY and SVGEGT. CDR3 length equals 15 residues. The CDR3 DNA follows: TGTGCCAGCAGTTATGTCGGACATGTCGGTGAAAAACTGTTTTTT. Residues: CASSYVGHVGEKLFF.

This chain joins TRBV6-2 or TRBV6-3 and TRBJ1-3, with 9 bases fitting TRBD1. This CDR3 region has 17 residues. Per the germline V gene, CDR1 is MNHEY and CDR2 is SVGEGT. With V trimmed by 0 bases and J by 3 bases, 6 bases remained unmatched. CDR3 coding DNA: TGTGCCAGCAGTTACTCGGTGGGACAGGGTGTTGGAAACACCATATATTTT. It specifies CASSYSVGQGVGNTIYF.

The chain combines TRBV7-3 with TRBJ1-1, with a possible D match to TRBD1 (5 bases). The CDR3 runs to 13 residues. CDR1 is SGHTA and CDR2 is FQGTGA in the germline V gene. Between the trimmed V and J ends, which lost 1 base and 2 bases, there was a span of 5 bases. The CDR3 sequence: CASSLRDNTEAFF. CDR3 nucleotides: TGTGCCAGCAGCTTAAGGGACAACACTGAAGCTTTCTTT. Looking up the rest from reference TRBV7-3 and TRBJ1-1 gives the full variable domain: GAGVSQTPSNKVTEKGKYVELRCDPISGHTALYWYRQSLGQGPEFLIYFQGTGAADDSGLPNDRFFAVRPEGSVSTLKIQRTERGDSAVYLCASSLRDNTEAFFGQGTRLTVV.

Here the CDR3 DNA reads TGTGCCAGCTCCGGACGGGAGGGAGCCTACGAGCAGTACTTC. This codes for CASSGREGAYEQYF. This rearrangement joins TRBV18 to TRBJ2-7, with 8 bases lining up with TRBD2. The CDR3 has 14 residues. J lost 2 bases, V lost 6 bases, and 6 bases had no gene match. Germline V gives CDR1 KGHSH, CDR2 LQKENI.

Only a few counts were recorded for this clone. The J gene is TRBJ1-4, the V gene TRBV2; D not certain. V dropped 4 bases and J dropped 5 bases, with 11 bases sitting between them. Looked up from germline, CDR1 is SNHLY and CDR2 is FYNNEI. The CDR3 runs to 14 residues. The CDR3, as DNA: TGTGCCAGCAGTGCTCGAGCTGGGAATGAAAAACTGTTTTTT. Its translation is CASSARAGNEKLFF.

This CDR3 is CASSFSVLADNYNEQFF. For the CDR3, the DNA is TGTGCCAGCAGCTTCTCAGTACTAGCGGATAACTACAATGAGCAGTTCTTC. The chain uses TRBV5-5 and TRBJ2-1; 8 bases map to TRBD2. The CDR3 is made up of 17 amino acids. Germline V CDR1 and CDR2: SGHKS, YYEKEE (reference sequence). Germline trimming cut 2 bases from V and 3 bases from J; bases unmatched to any gene: 10.

The table lists this clone with a count of one. The V and J genes are TRBV24-1 and TRBJ2-7; D unresolved. Per the germline V gene, CDR1 is KGHDR and CDR2 is SFDVKD. The ends were cut back, 4 bases at V and 3 bases at J, with 3 bases in the middle. The CDR3 length is 11 residues. CDR3 in amino acids: CATSDHYEQYF. The CDR3 nucleotides are TGTGCCACCAGTGACCACTACGAGCAGTACTTC.

The V and J genes are TRBV2 and TRBJ1-6; perhaps TRBD1 as D (5 bases). The CDR3 contains 13 residues. Trimming removed 6 bases at V and 7 bases at J, with 10 bases between. Germline V gives CDR1 SNHLY, CDR2 FYNNEI. CDR3 coding DNA: TGTGCCAGCAGAACCCGACAGAATTCACCCCTCCACTTT. It encodes CASRTRQNSPLHF.

V is TRBV5-1 and J is TRBJ1-1, with D possibly matching TRBD1 (6 bases). This CDR3 has 14 residues. Trimming cost V 2 bases and J 4 bases, with 12 bases left between them. Germline loops: CDR1 SGHRS, CDR2 YFSETQ. CDR3 sequence: CASSLDTGITEAFF. CDR3 in DNA: TGCGCCAGCAGCTTAGATACAGGGATCACTGAAGCTTTCTTT.

The chain couples TRBV9 to TRBJ1-6, with D perhaps TRBD1 (5 bases). Germline lookup yields CDR1 SGDLS and CDR2 YYNGEE. V was cut by 1 base and J by 9 bases, with 14 bases left in between. There are 15 residues in the CDR3. DNA for the CDR3: TGTGCCAGCAGCGTACGGGACTCCCGGACTTCACCCCTCCACTTT. It specifies CASSVRDSRTSPLHF.

The CDR3 here is CASSQERGLSIRNEQFF. In DNA form, the CDR3 reads TGCGCCAGCAGCCAAGAAAGGGGACTCTCCATACGGAATGAGCAGTTCTTC. The V gene is TRBV4-1, the J gene TRBJ2-1, with TRBD2 as a possible D gene (6 bases). CDR3 length: 17 amino acids. Between the trimmed V and J ends, which lost 0 bases and 7 bases, there was a span of 19 bases. CDR1 and CDR2 from the germline V gene are MGHRA and YSYEKL.

This clone was counted a single time. The chain carries TRBV7-8 and TRBJ2-3; tentative D call: TRBD1 (5 bases). CDR1 is SGHVS, CDR2 FQNEAQ, per germline. The CDR3 is made up of 18 amino acids. Trimming took 1 base from V and 5 from J, leaving 22 bases between them. The DNA of the CDR3 is TGTGCCAGCAGCTTAGGAATAGGACACCAGAATTCAGGAGATACGCAGTATTTT. Translated: CASSLGIGHQNSGDTQYF.

This chain joins TRBV5-1 and TRBJ1-1; 7 bases line up with TRBD1. V shed 3 bases, J shed 3 bases, and the junction held 23 bases outside the gene matches. Germline-derived CDR1 and CDR2 are SGHRS and YFSETQ. The CDR3 is made up of 20 amino acids. The CDR3 nucleotides read TGCGCCAGCAGCTGGAGATCGACAGGGAGAGAGAGTAGAGGATACACTGAAGCTTTCTTT. This translates into CASSWRSTGRESRGYTEAFF.

The chain links TRBV14 to TRBJ1-1; TRBD1 might be the D (6 bases). Between the trimmed V and J ends, which lost 1 base and 6 bases, there was a span of 12 bases. Germline CDR1 SGHDN, CDR2 FVKESK. This CDR3 has 14 residues. The CDR3 DNA reads as TGTGCCAGCAGCCAAGTTCGGGGGCCATCTGAAGCTTTCTTT. The encoded protein is CASSQVRGPSEAFF.

The rearrangement uses TRBV6-5 and TRBJ2-1; D is perhaps TRBD1 (5 bases). The CDR3 length is 15 residues. V lost 6 bases and J lost 7, with 19 bases in between. Per the germline V gene, CDR1 is MNHEY and CDR2 is SVGAGI. The CDR3 here is CASRPPRGNRNEQFF. CDR3 DNA sequence: TGTGCCAGCAGGCCTCCTAGGGGAAATAGGAATGAGCAGTTCTTC.

This sequence joins TRBV6-5 and TRBJ1-1, with no clear D. Germline-derived CDR1 and CDR2 are MNHEY and SVGAGI. CDR3 length equals 13 residues. Trimming removed 2 bases from V and 3 bases from J, with 7 bases in between. CDR3 protein: CASSYGRDTEAFF. CDR3 bases: TGTGCCAGCAGTTACGGTCGGGACACTGAAGCTTTCTTT.

This clone was counted a single time. The CDR3, as DNA: TGCAGCGCCGAGGGGACGGTGAACACTGAAGCTTTCTTT. This gives the protein CSAEGTVNTEAFF. The rearrangement links TRBV29-1 to TRBJ1-1, with a tentative D call TRBD1 (5 bases). V was cut by 7 bases and J by 0 bases, with 12 bases left in between. Germline V gene data show CDR1 as SQVTM and CDR2 as ANQGSEA. The CDR3 covers 13 residues.

This clone is a singleton in its sample. The rearrangement uses TRBV7-2 and TRBJ2-7; TRBD1 matches at 11 bases. CDR1 is SGHTA, CDR2 FQGNSA, per germline. The CDR3 has 14 residues. V lost 5 bases and J lost 5; bases outside the gene matches: 5. CDR3 sequence reads: CASSRGQGGDEQYF. The CDR3 nucleotides read TGTGCCAGCAGCCGGGGACAGGGGGGAGACGAGCAGTACTTC.

The V gene is TRBV5-5, the J gene TRBJ1-2, with 8 positions matching TRBD1. With 3 bases clipped from V and 8 bases from J, the junction kept 15 bases outside the gene matches. CDR1 and CDR2 (germline): SGHKS, YYEKEE (reference sequence). The CDR3 runs to 16 residues. The CDR3 DNA sequence: TGTGCCAGCAGCTGGGAGGGACAGGCGAACTCCCAGGGCTACACCTTC. Translating it yields CASSWEGQANSQGYTF.

This chain joins TRBV2 and TRBJ2-2; perhaps D is TRBD1 or TRBD2 (6 bases each). CDR3 length: 17 amino acids. Germline CDR1 reads SNHLY; CDR2 reads FYNNEI. Trimming removed 6 bases from V and 5 bases from J, with 22 bases in between. Written as DNA, the CDR3 is TGTGCCAGCAGCCCAGCCTTGGGGGGCCCGAGGACCGGGGAGCTGTTTTTT. Translation: CASSPALGGPRTGELFF. Drawing the rest from reference TRBV2 and TRBJ2-2, the complete variable domain is EPEVTQTPSHQVTQMGQEVILRCVPISNHLYFYWYRQILGQKVEFLVSFYNNEISEKSEIFDDQFSVERPDGSNFTLKIRSTKLEDSAMYFCASSPALGGPRTGELFFGEGSRLTVL.

The chain combines TRBV27 with TRBJ2-6, with 7 bases aligning to TRBD1. CDR3 size: 16 residues. J lost 1 base, V lost 6 bases, and 6 bases had no gene match. The germline CDR1 and CDR2 sequences are MNHEY and SMNVEV (reference sequence). The CDR3 coding sequence is TGTGCCAGCAGCGACAGGGTAAATTCTGGGGCCAACGTCCTGACTTTC. Amino acid sequence: CASSDRVNSGANVLTF.

The J gene is TRBJ2-1, the V gene TRBV7-8; a possible D gene is TRBD1 (5 bases). The CDR3 loop spans 16 amino acids. V shed 1 base and J shed 8 bases, with 18 bases lying between them. CDR1 SGHVS and CDR2 FQNEAQ come from the germline V gene. The CDR3 region has the DNA TGTGCCAGCAGCTTAGAAGGACATAGAACTCGGGATGAGCAGTTCTTC. Its translation: CASSLEGHRTRDEQFF.

This chain connects TRBV7-6 to TRBJ1-2, with D maybe TRBD1 (6 bases). Trimming removed 5 bases at V and 4 bases at J, with 23 bases between. The V gene's germline CDR1 is SGHVS and CDR2 FNYEAQ. CDR3 length equals 17 residues. The CDR3 is CASSPASGEDRGYGYTF. CDR3 in DNA: TGTGCCAGCAGCCCGGCCTCAGGGGAAGATCGTGGCTATGGCTACACCTTC.

In DNA, the CDR3 is TGTGCCAGCAGTGAACTGGGACCCGGAAACACCATATATTTT. It translates to CASSELGPGNTIYF. This chain joins TRBV2 and TRBJ1-3; TRBD1 is a possible D gene (5 bases). CDR3 length: 14 residues. In germline, CDR1 is SNHLY, CDR2 FYNNEI. Trimming stripped 2 bases from V and 4 bases from J, with 9 bases between.

The sample holds many counts of this clone. The rearrangement links TRBV7-8 to TRBJ2-2; D is unclear. The V and J ends lost 5 bases and 4 bases respectively, with 8 bases between them. This CDR3 comprises 13 residues. CDR1 and CDR2 (germline): SGHVS, FQNEAQ. DNA of the CDR3: TGTGCCAGCAGCCCCTGGGGCACCGGGGAGCTGTTTTTT. The encoded protein is CASSPWGTGELFF.